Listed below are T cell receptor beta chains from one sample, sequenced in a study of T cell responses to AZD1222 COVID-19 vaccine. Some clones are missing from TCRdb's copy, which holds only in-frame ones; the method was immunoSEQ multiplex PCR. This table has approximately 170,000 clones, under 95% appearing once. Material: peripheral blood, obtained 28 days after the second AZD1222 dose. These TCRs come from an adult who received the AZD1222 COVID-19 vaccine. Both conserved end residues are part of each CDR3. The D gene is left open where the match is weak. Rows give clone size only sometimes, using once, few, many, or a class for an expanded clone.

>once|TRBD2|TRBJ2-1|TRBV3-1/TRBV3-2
CASSPLLPAGEQFF
TGTGCCAGCAGCCCCCTACTACCAGCGGGGGAGCAGTTCTTC
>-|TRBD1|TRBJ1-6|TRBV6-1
CASSEDRANNSPLHF
TGTGCCAGCAGTGAGGACAGGGCGAATAATTCACCCCTCCACTTT
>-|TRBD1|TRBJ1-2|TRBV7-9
CASSLGVDRARYGYTF
TGTGCCAGCAGCTTAGGGGTCGACAGGGCTCGCTATGGCTACACCTTC
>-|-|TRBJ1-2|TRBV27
CASSPSIDLYGYTF
TGTGCCAGCAGTCCGTCAATAGACCTCTATGGCTACACCTTC
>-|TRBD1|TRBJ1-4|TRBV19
CASSPDRASGEKLFF
TGTGCCAGTAGTCCCGACAGGGCATCAGGTGAAAAACTGTTTTTT
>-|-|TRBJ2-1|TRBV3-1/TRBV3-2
CASSQVSPRNEQFF
TGTGCCAGCAGCCAAGTTTCTCCTCGAAATGAGCAGTTCTTC
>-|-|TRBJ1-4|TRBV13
CASSLGANEKLFF
TGTGCCAGCAGCTTAGGTGCTAATGAAAAACTGTTTTTT
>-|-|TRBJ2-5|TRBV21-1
CASSPGKETQYF
TGTGCCAGCAGCCCCGGCAAAGAGACCCAGTACTTC
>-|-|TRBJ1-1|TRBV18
CASSPTDGNTEAFF
TGTGCCAGCTCACCTACGGACGGGAACACTGAAGCTTTCTTT
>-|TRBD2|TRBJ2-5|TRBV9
CASSGLAGAGTQYF
TGTGCCAGCAGCGGACTAGCGGGGGCGGGGACCCAGTACTTC
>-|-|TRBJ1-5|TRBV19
CASSMQDHQPQHF
TGTGCCAGTAGTATGCAGGACCATCAGCCCCAGCATTTT
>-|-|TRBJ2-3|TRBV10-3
CAISESTARLDTQYF
TGTGCCATCAGTGAGTCGACGGCTAGATTGGATACGCAGTATTTT
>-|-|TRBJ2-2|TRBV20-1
CSARAPGELFF
TGCAGTGCTAGAGCCCCCGGGGAGCTGTTTTTT
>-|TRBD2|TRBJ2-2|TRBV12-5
CASGLVLGLGAGELFF
TGTGCTAGTGGTTTGGTACTAGGACTAGGGGCCGGGGAGCTGTTTTTT
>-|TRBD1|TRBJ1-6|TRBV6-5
CASKGQGWNNSPLHF
TGTGCCAGCAAAGGACAGGGTTGGAATAATTCACCCCTCCACTTT
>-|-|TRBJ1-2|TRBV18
CASSPPGHRNYGYTF
TGTGCCAGCTCACCGCCGGGACATCGAAACTATGGCTACACCTTC
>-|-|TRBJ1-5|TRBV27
CASSLSWDPNQPQHF
TGTGCCAGCAGTTTAAGCTGGGATCCCAATCAGCCCCAGCATTTT
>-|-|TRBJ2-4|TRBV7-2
CASSLRSAQNIQYF
TGTGCCAGCAGCTTAAGAAGCGCACAAAACATTCAGTACTTC
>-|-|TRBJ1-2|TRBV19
CASSITGDNYGYTF
TGTGCCAGTAGTATAACAGGTGATAACTATGGCTACACCTTC
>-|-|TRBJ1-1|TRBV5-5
CASSSTPKGPEAFF
TGTGCCAGCAGCTCGACCCCCAAGGGTCCTGAAGCTTTCTTT
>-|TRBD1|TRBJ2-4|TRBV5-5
CASSWGQGIAKNIQYF
TGTGCCAGCAGCTGGGGACAGGGAATCGCCAAAAACATTCAGTACTTC
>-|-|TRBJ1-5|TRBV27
CASSRYPGTRQPQHF
TGTGCCAGCAGCCGCTACCCCGGGACACGGCAGCCCCAGCATTTT
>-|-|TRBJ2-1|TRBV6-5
CAGGEGGLYNEQFF
TGTGCGGGCGGAGAGGGGGGCCTTTACAATGAGCAGTTCTTC
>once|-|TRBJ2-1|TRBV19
CASSKGDSYNEQFF
TGTGCCAGTAGTAAGGGAGACTCCTACAATGAGCAGTTCTTC
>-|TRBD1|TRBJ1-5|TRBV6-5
CASSRTGVNQPQHF
TGTGCCAGCAGCCGGACAGGGGTCAATCAGCCCCAGCATTTT
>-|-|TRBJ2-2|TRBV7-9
CASSISRDTGELFF
TGTGCCAGCAGCATTTCCCGGGACACCGGGGAGCTGTTTTTT
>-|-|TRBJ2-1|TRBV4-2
CASSQEAAGYYNEQFF
TGTGCCAGCAGCCAAGAAGCGGCAGGGTACTACAATGAGCAGTTCTTC